This T cell receptor beta chain was observed in a study of T cell responses to AZD1222 COVID-19 vaccine. Study-wide context: The study pooled second doses at about 4 or about 12 weeks.

Findings of the study overall: Recipients of AZD1222 seropositive at baseline numbered only 6 or 7.

CDR1 is SGHRS and CDR2 is YFSETQ in the germline V gene. V trimming: 4 bases; J trimming: 4 bases; junction bases outside the gene matches: 5. This CDR3 is 14 amino acids long. Profiled with immunoSEQ multiplex PCR; TCRdb holds only in-frame clones, not every one. The sample lists some 100,000 clones; about 87% were seen once. As for this clone: Its target is unknown.

V gene TRBV5-1 combines with J gene TRBJ1-5; 7 bases fit TRBD1. Sample: peripheral blood, taken on day 0 of AZD1222 vaccination. The TCR sequence derives from an adult in good health. The CDR3 spells CASSLGQPNQPQHF. The CDR3 region has the DNA TGCGCCAGCAGCCTGGGACAGCCGAATCAGCCCCAGCATTTT.